The rows below give T cell receptor beta chains drawn from one sample of a study of CD8 T cells in Susac syndrome. Each CDR3 protein gets one entry after TCRdb re-called the immunoSEQ multiplex PCR reads with MiXCR. The data hold fewer than 150,000 distinct CDR3 sequences, with 95% observed a single time. The specimen was CD8+ T cells from PBMCs. Receptors originate from a human donor with Susac syndrome. Each CDR3 is given with its conserved first and last residue. The order of the fields is J gene, D gene, V gene, clone size, CDR3 protein, CDR3 DNA. D genes are given only for firm matches. Size tells how often a clone was seen (once, few, many) or the class of an expanded clone, and some rows leave it out.

j_gene: TRBJ2-1; d_gene: NA; v_gene: TRBV3-1; abundance: NA; CDR3aa: CASSQELTNEQFF; CDR3nt: TGTGCCAGCAGCCAAGAGTTGACGAATGAGCAGTTCTTC
j_gene: TRBJ2-7; d_gene: TRBD1; v_gene: TRBV29-1; abundance: once; CDR3aa: CSVCRDRHYEQYF; CDR3nt: TGCAGCGTGTGCCGGGACAGACACTACGAGCAGTACTTC
j_gene: TRBJ1-4; d_gene: TRBD1; v_gene: TRBV20-1; abundance: NA; CDR3aa: CSARTGGLLFF; CDR3nt: TGCAGTGCTAGGACAGGGGGATTACTGTTTTTT
j_gene: TRBJ1-1; d_gene: NA; v_gene: TRBV18; abundance: NA; CDR3aa: CASTPMGAHTEAFF; CDR3nt: TGTGCCAGCACACCAATGGGGGCGCACACTGAAGCTTTCTTT
j_gene: TRBJ1-2; d_gene: TRBD1; v_gene: TRBV29-1; abundance: NA; CDR3aa: CSVEDGQVYYGYTF; CDR3nt: TGCAGCGTTGAAGACGGACAGGTGTACTATGGCTACACCTTC
j_gene: TRBJ2-7; d_gene: NA; v_gene: TRBV20-1; abundance: NA; CDR3aa: CSARDRIIAETYEQYF; CDR3nt: TGCAGTGCTAGAGATCGTATTATAGCGGAAACCTACGAGCAGTACTTC
j_gene: TRBJ2-1; d_gene: NA; v_gene: TRBV19; abundance: NA; CDR3aa: CASSGSYPTHEQFF; CDR3nt: TGTGCCAGTAGTGGCTCTTACCCCACACATGAGCAGTTCTTC
j_gene: TRBJ2-2; d_gene: TRBD2; v_gene: TRBV9; abundance: NA; CDR3aa: CASNPRAGTNTGELFF; CDR3nt: TGTGCCAGCAACCCAAGAGCGGGAACGAACACCGGGGAGCTGTTTTTT
j_gene: TRBJ2-7; d_gene: TRBD2; v_gene: TRBV3-1; abundance: NA; CDR3aa: CASSQGGTSGLYEQYF; CDR3nt: TGTGCCAGCAGCCAAGGCGGGACTAGCGGCCTCTACGAGCAGTACTTC
j_gene: TRBJ2-3; d_gene: NA; v_gene: TRBV4-1; abundance: NA; CDR3aa: CASSFRTGVTDTQYF; CDR3nt: TGCGCCAGCAGCTTTAGGACTGGCGTCACAGATACGCAGTATTTT
j_gene: TRBJ2-5; d_gene: NA; v_gene: TRBV7-4; abundance: NA; CDR3aa: CASTIKGGRETQYF; CDR3nt: TGTGCCAGCACTATCAAAGGAGGGAGGGAGACCCAGTACTTC
j_gene: TRBJ2-2; d_gene: TRBD1; v_gene: TRBV29-1; abundance: NA; CDR3aa: CSVVGQGTSGELFF; CDR3nt: TGCAGCGTTGTGGGACAGGGTACGTCCGGGGAGCTGTTTTTT
j_gene: TRBJ1-5; d_gene: NA; v_gene: TRBV20-1; abundance: NA; CDR3aa: CSAGTGNQHF; CDR3nt: TGCAGTGCTGGCACCGGGAACCAGCATTTT
j_gene: TRBJ2-7; d_gene: NA; v_gene: TRBV5-1; abundance: NA; CDR3aa: CASSLEGPRYVEQYF; CDR3nt: TGCGCCAGCAGCTTGGAGGGGCCCCGCTATGTCGAGCAGTACTTC
j_gene: TRBJ2-1; d_gene: TRBD2; v_gene: TRBV20-1; abundance: NA; CDR3aa: CSALGLAGPLNEQFF; CDR3nt: TGCAGTGCCCTAGGACTAGCGGGACCCCTCAATGAGCAGTTCTTC
j_gene: TRBJ1-1; d_gene: NA; v_gene: TRBV5-6; abundance: NA; CDR3aa: CASSFRTHTEAFF; CDR3nt: TGTGCCAGCAGCTTCCGGACCCACACTGAAGCTTTCTTT
j_gene: TRBJ2-2; d_gene: TRBD2; v_gene: TRBV3-1; abundance: NA; CDR3aa: CASSPGLANTGELFF; CDR3nt: TGTGCCAGCAGCCCGGGACTAGCGAACACCGGGGAGCTGTTTTTT
j_gene: TRBJ2-1; d_gene: NA; v_gene: TRBV20-1; abundance: NA; CDR3aa: CSAPLPLRTIAYNEQFF; CDR3nt: TGCAGTGCACCGCTCCCTCTACGTACTATCGCATACAATGAGCAGTTCTTC
j_gene: TRBJ2-7; d_gene: NA; v_gene: TRBV11-2; abundance: NA; CDR3aa: CASSFADEQYF; CDR3nt: TGTGCCAGCAGCTTCGCAGACGAGCAGTACTTC
j_gene: TRBJ1-5; d_gene: NA; v_gene: TRBV5-6; abundance: NA; CDR3aa: CASSLGQGYQPQHF; CDR3nt: TGTGCCAGCAGCTTGGGGCAGGGCTATCAGCCCCAGCATTTT
j_gene: TRBJ2-3; d_gene: NA; v_gene: TRBV5-1; abundance: NA; CDR3aa: CAISTDTQYF; CDR3nt: TGCGCCATTAGCACAGATACGCAGTATTTT
j_gene: TRBJ2-5; d_gene: NA; v_gene: TRBV5-1; abundance: NA; CDR3aa: CASSLWQGEETQYF; CDR3nt: TGCGCCAGCAGCCTCTGGCAGGGCGAGGAGACCCAGTACTTC
j_gene: TRBJ2-1; d_gene: NA; v_gene: TRBV30; abundance: NA; CDR3aa: CAWIGLANEQFF; CDR3nt: TGTGCCTGGATCGGGCTAGCTAATGAGCAGTTCTTC
j_gene: TRBJ1-1; d_gene: NA; v_gene: TRBV11-2; abundance: NA; CDR3aa: CASSLVARPEAFF; CDR3nt: TGTGCCAGCAGCTTAGTTGCAAGGCCTGAAGCTTTCTTT